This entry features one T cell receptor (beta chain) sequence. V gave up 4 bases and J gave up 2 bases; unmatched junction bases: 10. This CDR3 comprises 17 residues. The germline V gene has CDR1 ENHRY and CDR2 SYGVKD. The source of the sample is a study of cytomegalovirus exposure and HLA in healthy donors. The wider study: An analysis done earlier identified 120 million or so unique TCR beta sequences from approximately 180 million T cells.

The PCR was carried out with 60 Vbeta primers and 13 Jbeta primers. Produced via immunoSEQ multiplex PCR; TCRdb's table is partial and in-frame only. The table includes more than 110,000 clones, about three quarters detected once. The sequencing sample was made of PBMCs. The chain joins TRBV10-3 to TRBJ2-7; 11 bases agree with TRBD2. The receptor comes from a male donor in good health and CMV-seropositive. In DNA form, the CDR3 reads TGTGCCATCAGTGGGCCTAGCGGGAGGAGAGCCCCCTACGAGCAGTACTTC. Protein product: CAISGPSGRRAPYEQYF.